This TCR beta chain was sequenced during a study of OX40 agonist ivuxolimab in advanced cancers. At the level of the study: A partial response was reached by three patients: one with hepatocellular carcinoma and two with cutaneous melanoma. Study results and caveats: Mean expanded clone counts were higher in CD8+ than CD4+ T cells.

As to this clone: As yet, its antigen is unknown.

Repertoires were generated with immunoSEQ multiplex PCR, while TCRdb's copy carries only in-frame clones and drops some. The data show about 86,000 clones, 87% seen once. A history of autoimmune disease or systemic immunosuppression excluded patients. CDR1 SGHAT and CDR2 FQNNGV come from the germline V gene. CDR3 length equals 12 residues. V was cut by 8 bases and J by 7 bases, with 12 bases left in between. The source material was CD4+ or CD8+ T cells sorted from blood, sampled in a trial of the OX40 agonist ivuxolimab. The sequence derives from an adult with an advanced solid tumor such as melanoma, head and neck, liver or kidney cancer. This rearrangement joins TRBV11-2 to TRBJ2-1, with D perhaps TRBD2 (7 bases). The CDR3 here is CASGEGGNEQFF. CDR3 sequence (DNA): TGTGCCAGCGGCGAGGGGGGGAATGAGCAGTTCTTC.